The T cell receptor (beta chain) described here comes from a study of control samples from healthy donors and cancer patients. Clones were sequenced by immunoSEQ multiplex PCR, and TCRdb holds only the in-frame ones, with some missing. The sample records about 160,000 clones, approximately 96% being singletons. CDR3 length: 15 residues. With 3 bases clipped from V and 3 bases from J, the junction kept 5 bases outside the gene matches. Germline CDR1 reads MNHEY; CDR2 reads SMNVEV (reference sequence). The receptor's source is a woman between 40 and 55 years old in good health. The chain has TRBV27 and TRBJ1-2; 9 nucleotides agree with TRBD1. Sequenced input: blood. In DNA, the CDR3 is TGTGCCAGCAGTTTCTTGGGACAGGGCTACTATGGCTACACCTTC. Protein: CASSFLGQGYYGYTF.